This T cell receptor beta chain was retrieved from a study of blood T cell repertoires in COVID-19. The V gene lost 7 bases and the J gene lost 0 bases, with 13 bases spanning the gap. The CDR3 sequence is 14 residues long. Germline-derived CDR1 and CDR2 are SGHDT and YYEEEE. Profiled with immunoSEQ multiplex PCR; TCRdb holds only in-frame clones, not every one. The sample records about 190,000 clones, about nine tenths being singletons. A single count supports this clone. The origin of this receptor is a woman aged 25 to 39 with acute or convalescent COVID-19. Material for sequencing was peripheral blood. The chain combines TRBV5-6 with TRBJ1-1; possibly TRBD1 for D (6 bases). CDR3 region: CASGQTQMNTEAFF. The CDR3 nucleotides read TGTGCCAGCGGACAGACACAAATGAACACTGAAGCTTTCTTT.